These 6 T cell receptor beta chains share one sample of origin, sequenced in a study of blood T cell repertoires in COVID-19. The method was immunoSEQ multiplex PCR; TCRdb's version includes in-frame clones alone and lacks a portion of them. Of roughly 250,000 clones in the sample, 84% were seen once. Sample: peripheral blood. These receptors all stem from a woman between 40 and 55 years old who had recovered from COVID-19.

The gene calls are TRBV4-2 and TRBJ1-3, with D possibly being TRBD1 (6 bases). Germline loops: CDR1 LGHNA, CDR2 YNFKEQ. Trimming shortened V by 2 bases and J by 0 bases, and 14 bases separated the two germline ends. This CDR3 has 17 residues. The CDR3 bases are TGTGCCAGCAGCCAAAGGGGGGGCAAGAGCTCTGGAAACACCATATATTTT. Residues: CASSQRGGKSSGNTIYF.

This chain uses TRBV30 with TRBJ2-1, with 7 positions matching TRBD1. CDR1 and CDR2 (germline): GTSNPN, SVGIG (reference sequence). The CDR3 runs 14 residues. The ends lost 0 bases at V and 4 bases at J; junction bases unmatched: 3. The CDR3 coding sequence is TGTGCCTGGAGTGTTGGACAGGTTTACAATGAGCAGTTCTTC. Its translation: CAWSVGQVYNEQFF.

CDR3 in DNA: TGTGCCAGCAAAAATGACAGGGGCTCCTACGAGCAGTACTTC. Amino acids: CASKNDRGSYEQYF. This chain uses TRBV2 with TRBJ2-7; TRBD1 matches 8 bases. Per germline, CDR1 SNHLY and CDR2 FYNNEI. The CDR3 runs 14 residues. The V gene end was trimmed by 7 bases and the J gene end by 0 bases; junction bases not matched to a gene: 5.

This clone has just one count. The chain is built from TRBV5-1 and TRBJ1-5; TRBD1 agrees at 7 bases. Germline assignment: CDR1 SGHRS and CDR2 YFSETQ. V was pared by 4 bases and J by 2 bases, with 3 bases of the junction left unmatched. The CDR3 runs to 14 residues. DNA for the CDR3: TGCGCCAGCAGCACTGACAGGGGCAATCAGCCCCAGCATTTT. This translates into CASSTDRGNQPQHF.

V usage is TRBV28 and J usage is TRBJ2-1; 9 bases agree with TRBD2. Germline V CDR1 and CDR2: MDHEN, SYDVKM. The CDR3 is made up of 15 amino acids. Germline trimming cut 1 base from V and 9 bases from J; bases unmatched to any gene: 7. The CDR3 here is CASSLYAGGAAEQFF. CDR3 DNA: TGTGCCAGCAGTTTATACGCGGGGGGGGCGGCTGAGCAGTTCTTC.

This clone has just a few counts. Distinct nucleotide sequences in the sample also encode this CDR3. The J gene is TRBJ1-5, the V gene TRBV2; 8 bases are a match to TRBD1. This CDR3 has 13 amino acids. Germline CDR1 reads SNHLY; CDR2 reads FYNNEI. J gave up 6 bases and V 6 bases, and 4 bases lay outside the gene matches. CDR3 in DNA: TGTGCCAGCAGCCCAGGGGGCGGTCAGCCCCAGCATTTT. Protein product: CASSPGGGQPQHF.